This passage covers 32 T cell receptor beta chains from one sample sequenced in a study of brain metastases from non-small cell lung cancer. Sequenced by immunoSEQ multiplex PCR; TCRdb stores in-frame clones only, minus some. Of approximately 1,300 clones in the sample, around three quarters were seen once. Sequencing used tissue from a brain metastasis. Source of these receptors: a donor aged 40 or older with non-small cell lung cancer.

The chain uses TRBV9 and TRBJ2-2; no definite D call. Germline-derived CDR1 and CDR2 are SGDLS and YYNGEE. The CDR3 loop spans 13 amino acids. The ends were cut back, 0 bases at V and 6 bases at J, with 6 bases in the middle. For the CDR3, the DNA is TGTGCCAGCAGCGTAGACGGCGCCGGGGAGCTGTTTTTT. Amino acids: CASSVDGAGELFF. The full variable domain, in which reference TRBV9 and TRBJ2-2 provide the parts outside the CDR3, is DSGVTQTPKHLITATGQRVTLRCSPRSGDLSVYWYQQSLDQGLQFLIQYYNGEERAKGNILERFSAQQFPDLHSELNLSSLELGDSALYFCASSVDGAGELFFGEGSRLTVL.

The V and J genes are TRBV2 and TRBJ1-1; D gene uncertain. Germline CDR1 and CDR2: SNHLY and FYNNEI. This CDR3 is 11 amino acids long. The ends were cut back, 8 bases at V and 1 base at J, with 5 bases in the middle. The CDR3 coding sequence is TGTGCCAGCGGGCAGAACACTGAAGCTTTCTTT. Protein sequence: CASGQNTEAFF.

V is TRBV12-3 or TRBV12-4 and J is TRBJ2-3; 11 nucleotides match TRBD2. The J segment lost 4 bases and the V segment lost 6 bases, leaving 0 bases of the junction unmatched. The CDR3 length is 13 residues. The CDR3 DNA sequence: TGTGCCAGCAGGGGACTAGCGGCAGATACGCAGTATTTT. This codes for CASRGLAADTQYF.

This clone has more than one count but fewer than ten. CDR3 residues: CASSRQGPPEQYF. The CDR3 DNA reads as TGTGCCAGCAGTAGGCAGGGACCCCCCGAGCAGTACTTC. The chain couples TRBV2 to TRBJ2-7; D is perhaps TRBD1 or TRBD2 (5 bases each). Trimming took off 5 bases at V and 6 bases at J, with 14 bases between the two ends. The CDR3 sequence is 13 residues long. Germline assignment: CDR1 SNHLY and CDR2 FYNNEI.

The V call is TRBV7-9, the J call TRBJ2-1; D is uncertain. The CDR3 consists of 13 residues. Deletions cut 5 bases from V and 2 bases from J, with 7 bases between. The germline V gene encodes CDR1 SEHNR and CDR2 FQNEAQ (reference sequence). The CDR3 DNA reads as TGTGCCAGCAGCCCGCTGCCCTACAATGAGCAGTTCTTC. Translation gives CASSPLPYNEQFF.

This clone was picked up a small number of times. The chain couples TRBV5-1 to TRBJ2-5; TRBD1 aligns across 8 bases. The CDR3 loop spans 14 amino acids. Germline loops: CDR1 SGHRS, CDR2 YFSETQ. Unmatched junction bases numbered 4, after V lost 0 bases and J lost 6 bases. The CDR3 is CASSLETGVKTQYF. CDR3 bases: TGCGCCAGCAGCTTGGAGACAGGGGTGAAGACCCAGTACTTC.

The chain employs TRBV4-1 and TRBJ2-2; 10 bases match TRBD2. Unmatched junction bases numbered 3, after V lost 3 bases and J lost 2 bases. The CDR3 loop spans 16 amino acids. Germline V gene lookup returns CDR1 MGHRA and CDR2 YSYEKL. CDR3 amino acids: CASSHLAGANTGELFF. The CDR3 DNA sequence: TGCGCCAGCAGCCACCTAGCGGGAGCCAACACCGGGGAGCTGTTTTTT.

The V and J genes are TRBV27 and TRBJ2-7; no reliable D call. Germline V gene lookup returns CDR1 MNHEY and CDR2 SMNVEV (reference sequence). V was trimmed by 3 bases and J by 2 bases, leaving 8 bases between them. This CDR3 has 13 residues. The CDR3 region has the DNA TGTGCCAGCAGTTTTGCCGGAACCTACGAGCAGTACTTC. It is translated as CASSFAGTYEQYF.

This chain links TRBV19 with TRBJ1-5, with D possibly matching TRBD1 (6 bases). This CDR3 has 14 residues. In germline, CDR1 is LNHDA, CDR2 SQIVND (reference sequence). V was trimmed by 3 bases and J by 5 bases, leaving 11 bases between them. Written as DNA, the CDR3 is TGTGCCAGTAGTATCGGACAGACAGATCAGCCCCAGCATTTT. Protein: CASSIGQTDQPQHF.

The rearrangement links TRBV6-2 or TRBV6-3 to TRBJ2-7; TRBD1 might be the D (5 bases). CDR1 is MNHEY, CDR2 SVGEGT, per germline. Trimming stripped 2 bases from V and 2 bases from J, with 13 bases between. This CDR3 contains 15 residues. As DNA, the CDR3 is TGTGCCAGCAGTTACCTCCTAGGGGATACCTACGAGCAGTACTTC. Translation: CASSYLLGDTYEQYF.

This clone was picked up one time. The chain is built from TRBV6-5 and TRBJ2-1, with 8 bases that match TRBD2. The V and J ends lost 6 bases and 4 bases, in that order; junction bases with no gene match: 5. In germline, CDR1 is MNHEY, CDR2 SVGAGI. This CDR3 is built from 14 residues. CDR3 sequence reads: CASSRTSKYNEQFF. The CDR3 coding sequence is TGTGCCAGCAGCCGGACTAGCAAATACAATGAGCAGTTCTTC.

The chain uses TRBV10-3 and TRBJ2-3; D is undetermined. The germline V gene encodes CDR1 ENHRY and CDR2 SYGVKD. The CDR3 has 16 amino acids. The V end was cut by 2 bases, the J end by 1 base, with 13 bases between. This chain's CDR3 is CAISEAYAVGTDTQYF. CDR3 coding DNA: TGTGCCATCAGTGAGGCTTACGCAGTAGGCACAGATACGCAGTATTTT.

This clone was recorded only once. The gene calls are TRBV7-9 and TRBJ2-5; D not resolved. The V end was cut by 2 bases, the J end by 2 bases, with 9 bases between. Germline CDR1 SEHNR, CDR2 FQNEAQ (reference sequence). CDR3 length equals 14 residues. Here the CDR3 DNA reads TGTGCCAGCAGCTTATTTGCAGGTCAAGAGACCCAGTACTTC. Translated: CASSLFAGQETQYF.

The rearrangement joins TRBV7-2 to TRBJ1-4; tentative D call: TRBD1 (5 bases). Germline lookup yields CDR1 SGHTA and CDR2 FQGNSA. V lost 4 bases to trimming and J lost 7 bases, with 16 bases between them. This CDR3 is 15 amino acids long. CDR3 loop: CASSSPGVGREKLFF. The CDR3 nucleotides read TGTGCCAGCAGCTCCCCGGGGGTGGGTCGTGAAAAACTGTTTTTT.

This chain connects TRBV2 to TRBJ1-1; no firm D call. Trimming removed 3 bases from V and 7 bases from J, with 9 bases in between. CDR3 length equals 12 residues. CDR1 SNHLY and CDR2 FYNNEI come from the germline V gene. CDR3 in DNA: TGTGCCAGCAGTGATTTATACAGTGAAGCTTTCTTT. Protein product: CASSDLYSEAFF. Supplemented by reference TRBV2 and TRBJ1-1, the full variable domain reads EPEVTQTPSHQVTQMGQEVILRCVPISNHLYFYWYRQILGQKVEFLVSFYNNEISEKSEIFDDQFSVERPDGSNFTLKIRSTKLEDSAMYFCASSDLYSEAFFGQGTRLTVV.

This rearrangement joins TRBV19 to TRBJ1-1; D ambiguous. This CDR3 comprises 14 residues. Germline CDR1 and CDR2: LNHDA and SQIVND (reference sequence). The V gene lost 1 base and the J gene lost 0 bases, with 6 bases spanning the gap. The CDR3 bases are TGTGCCAGTAGTATAGGACCGATGAACACTGAAGCTTTCTTT. Amino acid sequence: CASSIGPMNTEAFF.

On this clone: A much larger clonotype is one base distant, so this may be a read error. The same CDR3 can be traced to other DNA sequences in this sample. The chain links TRBV6-4 to TRBJ2-3; 11 positions agree with TRBD2. CDR1 MRHNA and CDR2 SNTAGT come from the germline V gene. J lost 3 bases, V lost 6 bases, and 5 bases had no gene match. CDR3 length equals 15 residues. The CDR3: CASSAGLADTDTQYF. The CDR3 bases are TGTGCCAGCAGCGCGGGACTAGCGGATACAGATACGCAGTATTTT.

In this sample, this clone turned up a few times. The chain has TRBV5-1 and TRBJ2-2; 14 positions agree with TRBD2. From germline, CDR1 is SGHRS and CDR2 YFSETQ. The CDR3 has 15 residues. V was clipped by 4 bases and J by 6 bases; unmatched bases: 2. The CDR3 here is CASSRTSGGSGELFF. In DNA, the CDR3 is TGCGCCAGCAGCCGGACTAGCGGGGGGTCCGGGGAGCTGTTTTTT.

The gene calls are TRBV28 and TRBJ2-3, with D possibly being TRBD2 (7 bases). This CDR3 has 14 amino acids. Trimming stripped 3 bases from V and 11 bases from J, with 18 bases between. From germline, CDR1 is MDHEN and CDR2 SYDVKM. The CDR3 loop is CASSFGGLREVQYF. CDR3 bases: TGTGCCAGCAGTTTCGGGGGGCTGAGGGAGGTGCAGTATTTT.

A word on this clone: The sample holds other DNA sequences that translate to the same CDR3. The CDR3 DNA sequence: TGTGCCAGCAGTCGAGGGTACGAGCAGTACTTC. Protein product: CASSRGYEQYF. V usage is TRBV12-3 or TRBV12-4 and J usage is TRBJ2-7; TRBD2 is a possible D gene (5 bases). The CDR3 has 11 residues. Trimming left V 5 bases short and J 4 bases short, with 6 bases between.

By frequency in the sample, this clone is hyperexpanded (1% or more). DNA for the CDR3: TGTGCCTGGAGGACAGGGGTTCAAGAGACCCAGTACTTC. It codes for CAWRTGVQETQYF. The chain couples TRBV30 to TRBJ2-5; TRBD1 matches 8 bases. The CDR3 has 13 amino acids. The V gene's germline CDR1 is GTSNPN and CDR2 SVGIG (reference sequence). V trimming: 3 bases; J trimming: 2 bases; junction bases outside the gene matches: 2.

In the case of this clone: At one end, the junction sequence differs from germline, possibly due to a read error. At the DNA level, this CDR3 is encoded by other sequences in the same sample as well. This sequence joins TRBV30 and TRBJ2-7; tentative D call: TRBD2 (6 bases). The CDR3 has 15 amino acids. The germline gives CDR1 GTSNPN, CDR2 SVGIG (reference sequence). The CDR3 sequence is CAWSRPGVGTDEQYF. The CDR3 DNA reads as TGTGCCTGGAGCCGGCCGGGGGTGGGAACTGACGAACAGTACTTC.

V gene TRBV28 combines with J gene TRBJ1-4, with 10 bases lining up with TRBD1. The CDR3 has 17 residues. Germline CDR1 and CDR2: MDHEN and SYDVKM. The ends lost 5 bases at V and 5 bases at J; junction bases unmatched: 11. The CDR3 DNA reads TGTGCCAGCAGTACCGGGACAGGGGTTTGGGGAAATGAAAAACTGTTTTTT. It yields the protein CASSTGTGVWGNEKLFF.

This clone was picked up a small number of times. This chain uses TRBV19 with TRBJ1-1; the match to TRBD1 covers 10 bases. Per the germline V gene, CDR1 is LNHDA and CDR2 is SQIVND (reference sequence). This CDR3 contains 14 residues. V gave up 9 bases and J gave up 6 bases; unmatched junction bases: 10. The DNA for the CDR3 is TGTGCCAGCCGCCCGGGACAGGGGATCTCTGAAGCTTTCTTT. It encodes CASRPGQGISEAFF. The full variable domain, rest sourced from reference TRBV19 and TRBJ1-1, is DGGITQSPKYLFRKEGQNVTLSCEQNLNHDAMYWYRQDPGQGLRLIYYSQIVNDFQKGDIAEGYSVSREKKESFPLTVTSAQKNPTAFYLCASRPGQGISEAFFGQGTRLTVV.

The chain links TRBV19 to TRBJ2-5; TRBD2 matches at 8 bases. Losses at the gene ends were 10 bases for V and 2 bases for J; bases not matched to a gene: 15. CDR3 length: 16 residues. Germline V lookup: CDR1 LNHDA, CDR2 SQIVND (reference sequence). CDR3 protein: CANTTAGGGAQETQYF. The CDR3 DNA follows: TGTGCCAATACCACCGCGGGAGGAGGTGCACAAGAGACCCAGTACTTC. Together with reference TRBV19 and TRBJ2-5, the CDR3 gives the full variable domain: DGGITQSPKYLFRKEGQNVTLSCEQNLNHDAMYWYRQDPGQGLRLIYYSQIVNDFQKGDIAEGYSVSREKKESFPLTVTSAQKNPTAFYLCANTTAGGGAQETQYFGPGTRLLVL.

V gene TRBV19 combines with J gene TRBJ1-5; D unclear. The CDR3 is 16 amino acids. With 0 bases removed from V and 0 bases from J, the gap between germline ends came to 9 bases. Per germline, CDR1 LNHDA and CDR2 SQIVND (reference sequence). The CDR3 reads CASSIDPPYSNQPQHF. CDR3 DNA sequence: TGTGCCAGTAGTATAGATCCCCCATATAGCAATCAGCCCCAGCATTTT. The full variable domain, completed using reference TRBV19 and TRBJ1-5, is DGGITQSPKYLFRKEGQNVTLSCEQNLNHDAMYWYRQDPGQGLRLIYYSQIVNDFQKGDIAEGYSVSREKKESFPLTVTSAQKNPTAFYLCASSIDPPYSNQPQHFGDGTRLSIL.

V and J are TRBV7-9 and TRBJ2-1; D is possibly TRBD2 (5 bases). V was pared by 4 bases and J by 7 bases, with 17 bases between. Germline-derived CDR1 and CDR2 are SEHNR and FQNEAQ (reference sequence). The CDR3 spans 15 residues. CDR3: CASSWSPGGINEQFF. CDR3 bases: TGTGCCAGCAGCTGGTCCCCCGGAGGTATTAATGAGCAGTTCTTC.

The CDR3 here is CASSFSQLGAQYF. CDR3 DNA sequence: TGTGCCAGCAGTTTCTCACAGTTGGGGGCCCAGTACTTC. V and J are TRBV28 and TRBJ2-5, with D perhaps being TRBD1 or TRBD2 (5 bases each). Trimming shortened V by 3 bases and J by 9 bases, and 14 bases separated the two germline ends. The CDR3 consists of 13 residues. Germline CDR1 reads MDHEN; CDR2 reads SYDVKM.

The chain joins TRBV2 to TRBJ2-5, with 11 bases identical to TRBD1. The germline V gene has CDR1 SNHLY and CDR2 FYNNEI. This CDR3 region has 14 residues. V was pared by 6 bases and J by 4 bases, with 4 bases of the junction left unmatched. The CDR3: CASRGDRGGETQYF. The CDR3 DNA reads TGTGCCAGCAGAGGGGACAGGGGGGGAGAGACCCAGTACTTC.

A single count supports this clone. The chain has TRBV9 and TRBJ2-1; possibly TRBD1 for D (5 bases). V gave up 7 bases and J gave up 3 bases, with 14 bases separating them. This CDR3 contains 14 residues. CDR1 SGDLS and CDR2 YYNGEE come from the germline V gene. CDR3 in amino acids: CASGRPGYYNEQFF. The DNA of the CDR3 is TGTGCCAGCGGAAGGCCAGGGTACTACAATGAGCAGTTCTTC.

The chain combines TRBV7-9 with TRBJ2-2, with a weak D call TRBD1 (5 bases). CDR1 is SEHNR and CDR2 is FQNEAQ in the germline V gene (reference sequence). V dropped 2 bases and J dropped 4 bases, with 11 bases sitting between them. The CDR3 extends over 15 amino acids. CDR3 bases: TGTGCCAGCAGCTTAAACAGGCCCCCCACCGGGGAGCTGTTTTTT. Residues: CASSLNRPPTGELFF.

This clone was seen a few times. The V gene is TRBV7-3, the J gene TRBJ2-3, with TRBD2 as a possible D gene (6 bases). The V and J ends lost 8 bases and 6 bases respectively, with 15 bases between them. The germline V gene encodes CDR1 SGHTA and CDR2 FQGTGA. The CDR3 extends over 13 amino acids. As DNA, the CDR3 is TGTGCCAGCGGGTCGGGGGTTATGGATACGCAGTATTTT. Translation: CASGSGVMDTQYF.